Below, 20 T cell receptor beta chains from the same sample are listed, as sequenced in a study of shared clonotypes between healthy human individuals. Naive CD8 cells lacked CD45RO and underwent positive selection for CCR7, leaving out terminally differentiated effector memory CD45RA+ cells. The data were produced by immunoSEQ multiplex PCR, yet TCRdb's version contains in-frame clones alone and is incomplete. Of roughly 1,800,000 clones in the sample, about 95% are singletons; the top ten hold more than 0.9%. Sequencing used naive CD8+ T cells sorted from blood. The receptor set was obtained from a man in his late teens or twenties in good health.

V is TRBV10-3 and J is TRBJ2-7, with D perhaps TRBD1 (6 bases). The CDR3 covers 15 residues. Germline loops: CDR1 ENHRY, CDR2 SYGVKD. Between the trimmed V and J ends, which lost 6 bases and 3 bases, there was a span of 18 bases. For the CDR3, the DNA is TGTGCCATCAGCGGACGTGGCGGACAGAGCTACGAGCAGTACTTC. Translated: CAISGRGGQSYEQYF.

The V gene is TRBV5-1, the J gene TRBJ1-1; D is perhaps TRBD1 (5 bases). CDR3 length: 13 residues. V was pared by 4 bases and J by 6 bases, with 13 bases between. Per the germline V gene, CDR1 is SGHRS and CDR2 is YFSETQ. The chain's CDR3 is CASSRRAGAEAFF. In DNA, the CDR3 is TGCGCCAGCAGCCGCCGGGCGGGGGCTGAAGCTTTCTTT.

This clone occurred a few times. This chain uses TRBV27 with TRBJ2-7, with a possible D match to TRBD2 (5 bases). V shed 4 bases and J shed 5 bases, with 6 bases lying between them. The CDR3 spans 11 residues. CDR1 is MNHEY and CDR2 is SMNVEV in the germline V gene (reference sequence). The CDR3 spells CASSWGDEQYF. CDR3 in DNA: TGTGCCAGCAGTTGGGGAGACGAGCAGTACTTC.

V usage is TRBV7-9 and J usage is TRBJ2-3, with D perhaps assigned TRBD1 or TRBD2 (6 bases each). This CDR3 is 14 amino acids long. V was pared by 5 bases and J by 2 bases, with 11 bases between. Germline V lookup: CDR1 SEHNR, CDR2 FQNEAQ (reference sequence). The CDR3 nucleotides are TGTGCCAGCAGCCGTACGGGGGCCACAGATACGCAGTATTTT. Residues: CASSRTGATDTQYF.

The V and J genes are TRBV9 and TRBJ2-3, with TRBD2 identical over 9 bases. The CDR3 is made up of 15 amino acids. With 3 bases clipped from V and 5 bases from J, the junction kept 7 bases outside the gene matches. Germline V gene sequence: CDR1 SGDLS, CDR2 YYNGEE. The CDR3 region has the DNA TGTGCCAGCAGCGGGGAGGGACTAGCAGGAGATACGCAGTATTTT. Protein product: CASSGEGLAGDTQYF.

Of note for this clone: The same CDR3 arises from other DNA sequences in this sample as well. The chain links TRBV7-9 to TRBJ2-7; D remains ambiguous. CDR3 length equals 13 residues. V shed 5 bases and J shed 4 bases, with 12 bases lying between them. CDR1 and CDR2 from the germline V gene are SEHNR and FQNEAQ (reference sequence). The CDR3: CASSPPAGYEQYF. CDR3 sequence (DNA): TGTGCCAGCAGCCCCCCCGCTGGATACGAGCAGTACTTC.

The rearrangement joins TRBV6-1 to TRBJ1-1; 8 bases map to TRBD1. The length of the CDR3 is 14 residues. Germline V gives CDR1 MNHNS, CDR2 SASEGT. Trimming removed 3 bases from V and 5 bases from J; junction bases left unmatched: 5. CDR3 nucleotides: TGTGCCAGCAGTGAGGTCAGGGGGCGAACTGAAGCTTTCTTT. It is translated as CASSEVRGRTEAFF.

With regard to this clone: The sample carries other DNA sequences with the same CDR3. The V call is TRBV4-3, the J call TRBJ2-7; D is possibly TRBD1 or TRBD2 (5 bases each). The V gene's germline CDR1 is LGHNA and CDR2 YSLEER. CDR3 length: 14 amino acids. V was pared by 0 bases and J by 3 bases, with 9 bases between. CDR3 residues: CASSQDLGDYEQYF. CDR3 sequence (DNA): TGCGCCAGCAGCCAAGACTTGGGGGACTACGAGCAGTACTTC.

The chain employs TRBV6-5 and TRBJ1-2, with D maybe TRBD1 (5 bases). Trimming shortened V by 8 bases and J by 2 bases, and 12 bases separated the two germline ends. The length of the CDR3 is 13 residues. The germline V gene encodes CDR1 MNHEY and CDR2 SVGAGI. In DNA form, the CDR3 reads TGTGCCAGCGCCCCCTGGGGGAACTATGGCTACACCTTC. It codes for CASAPWGNYGYTF.

The chain links TRBV30 to TRBJ1-1; 8 bases align to TRBD1. Per the germline V gene, CDR1 is GTSNPN and CDR2 is SVGIG (reference sequence). Germline trimming cut 4 bases from V and 0 bases from J; bases unmatched to any gene: 4. The length of the CDR3 is 14 residues. CDR3 DNA sequence: TGTGCCTGGAACCTGGGACAGGTGAACACTGAAGCTTTCTTT. As protein: CAWNLGQVNTEAFF.

The chain joins TRBV6-1 to TRBJ1-4; TRBD1 is a possible D gene (5 bases). V gave up 2 bases and J gave up 14 bases, with 12 bases separating them. Germline-derived CDR1 and CDR2 are MNHNS and SASEGT. This CDR3 contains 12 residues. In nucleotides, the CDR3 is TGTGCCAGCAGTGAAAGGGCAGGGTGGCTGTTTTTT. Translating gives CASSERAGWLFF.

This chain connects TRBV6-5 to TRBJ2-7, with a tentative D call TRBD1 (6 bases). There are 14 residues in the CDR3. Between the trimmed V and J ends, which lost 2 bases and 2 bases, there was a span of 10 bases. Per germline, CDR1 MNHEY and CDR2 SVGAGI. The DNA of the CDR3 is TGTGCCAGCAGTTACGGGACACCCGCCTACGAGCAGTACTTC. Translating it yields CASSYGTPAYEQYF.

Notes on this clone: Additional DNA sequences in this sample encode the identical CDR3. V usage is TRBV6-5 and J usage is TRBJ2-2; perhaps D is TRBD1 or TRBD2 (5 bases each). This CDR3 is 14 amino acids long. The V and J ends lost 0 bases and 6 bases respectively, with 8 bases between them. From germline, CDR1 is MNHEY and CDR2 SVGAGI. CDR3 nucleotides: TGTGCCAGCAGTTACTCGGGGGAAGCCGGGGAGCTGTTTTTT. Translated, it gives CASSYSGEAGELFF.

V usage is TRBV19 and J usage is TRBJ2-1, with 10 bases aligning to TRBD1. From germline, CDR1 is LNHDA and CDR2 SQIVND (reference sequence). V dropped 0 bases and J dropped 7; count of bases not matched to a gene: 6. This CDR3 has 16 amino acids. The CDR3 loop is CASSIDRQGALNEQFF. DNA of the CDR3: TGTGCCAGTAGTATAGATCGACAGGGGGCTCTAAATGAGCAGTTCTTC. The entire variable domain, with the rest obtained from reference TRBV19 and TRBJ2-1, is as follows: DGGITQSPKYLFRKEGQNVTLSCEQNLNHDAMYWYRQDPGQGLRLIYYSQIVNDFQKGDIAEGYSVSREKKESFPLTVTSAQKNPTAFYLCASSIDRQGALNEQFFGPGTRLTVL.

The chain links TRBV2 to TRBJ2-1; D is possibly TRBD1 (6 bases). The germline CDR1 and CDR2 sequences are SNHLY and FYNNEI. CDR3 length equals 12 residues. V lost 9 bases and J 1 base, leaving 7 bases between the germline ends. The CDR3 loop reads CARQGSYNEQFF. The CDR3 bases are TGTGCCAGACAGGGATCCTACAATGAGCAGTTCTTC.

V usage is TRBV7-2 and J usage is TRBJ2-1; 14 positions agree with TRBD2. Losses at the gene ends were 0 bases for V and 0 bases for J; bases not matched to a gene: 7. Germline V gene lookup returns CDR1 SGHTA and CDR2 FQGNSA. This CDR3 spans 20 amino acids. CDR3 sequence: CASSLAATSGGGYSYNEQFF. The DNA of the CDR3 is TGTGCCAGCAGCTTAGCCGCGACTAGCGGGGGGGGTTACTCCTACAATGAGCAGTTCTTC.

The gene calls are TRBV5-1 and TRBJ2-5, with 7 bases identical to TRBD2. V shed 1 base and J 1 base; nucleotides not matched to a gene: 7. This CDR3 comprises 16 residues. The germline V gene encodes CDR1 SGHRS and CDR2 YFSETQ. This chain's CDR3 is CASSLYGGGAQETQYF. The CDR3 nucleotides read TGCGCCAGCAGCTTGTATGGCGGGGGAGCCCAAGAGACCCAGTACTTC.

Remarks on this clone: This specimen includes other DNA sequences encoding the same CDR3. V and J are TRBV25-1 and TRBJ2-1, with D perhaps matching TRBD2 (6 bases). V shed 2 bases and J shed 7 bases, with 6 bases lying between them. The CDR3 is made up of 12 amino acids. Germline lookup yields CDR1 MGHDK and CDR2 SYGVNS. The CDR3 sequence is CASSEGGNEQFF. The CDR3 DNA reads TGTGCCAGCAGTGAAGGGGGGAATGAGCAGTTCTTC.

In nucleotides, the CDR3 is TGCGCCAGCAGCCACTCCGACAGGGAAGAGACCCAGTACTTC. This encodes CASSHSDREETQYF. The chain joins TRBV4-1 to TRBJ2-5, with 7 positions matching TRBD1. The CDR3 is 14 amino acids. Per the germline V gene, CDR1 is MGHRA and CDR2 is YSYEKL. V lost 3 bases, J lost 3 bases, and 4 bases stayed unmatched.

V gene TRBV5-6 combines with J gene TRBJ2-1; no clear D gene. V lost 0 bases to trimming and J lost 4 bases, with 14 bases between them. The CDR3 loop spans 16 amino acids. Germline V CDR1 and CDR2: SGHDT, YYEEEE. CDR3 nucleotides: TGTGCCAGCAGCTTGGGTCCGGAATATTCATACAATGAGCAGTTCTTC. It codes for CASSLGPEYSYNEQFF.